This T cell receptor (beta chain) was retrieved from a study of blood T cell repertoires in COVID-19. Whole-study context: COVID-19 samples from acute and convalescent phases originated in the United States, Italy and Spain. T cells, B-cell-depleted T cells, or PBMCs supplied cDNA or gDNA.

The authors' processing: Using reference gene primer amplification, nucleated cell counts were estimated. The method was immunoSEQ multiplex PCR; TCRdb's version includes in-frame clones alone and lacks a portion of them. The V and J calls and clone size come from that table; D and trimming were worked out from the DNA. The sample includes 300,000 to 400,000 clones, 88% seen only once; the top ten take 0.95% to 1%. The CDR3 covers 17 residues. Germline CDR1 is KGHSH and CDR2 is LQKENI. Trimming left V 3 bases short and J 8 bases short, with 20 bases between. Researchers sorted participants into cohorts using their self-reported clinical history.

The origin of this receptor is a woman aged 25 to 39 with acute COVID-19. Input material: PBMCs or T cells enriched from blood (not recorded which). V is TRBV18 and J is TRBJ1-6, with a tentative D call TRBD1 (5 bases). The CDR3 sequence: CASSPGQERLPHSPLHF. The CDR3 DNA sequence: TGTGCCAGCTCACCCGGACAAGAACGTCTCCCGCATTCACCCCTCCACTTT.